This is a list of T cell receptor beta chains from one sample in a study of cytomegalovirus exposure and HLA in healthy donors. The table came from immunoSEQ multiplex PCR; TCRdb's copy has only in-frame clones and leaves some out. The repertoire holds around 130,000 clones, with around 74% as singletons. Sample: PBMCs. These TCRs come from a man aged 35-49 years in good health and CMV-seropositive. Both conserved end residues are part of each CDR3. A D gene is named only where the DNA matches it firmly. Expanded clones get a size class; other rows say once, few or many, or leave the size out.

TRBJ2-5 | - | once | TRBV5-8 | TGTGCCAGCAGCTTAGGGGGGGCTACAGGGTCGGAGACCCAGTACTTC | CASSLGGATGSETQYF
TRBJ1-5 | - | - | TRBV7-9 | TGTGCCAGCAGCGCGTACAGGGACAATCAGCCCCAGCATTTT | CASSAYRDNQPQHF
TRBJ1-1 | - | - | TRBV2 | TGTGCCATACCGGAGAGGACTTTAAGTACTGAAGCTTTCTTT | CAIPERTLSTEAFF
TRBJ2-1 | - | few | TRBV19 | TGTGCCAGTAGTATAGATCGCAGTTTCTACAATGAGCAGTTCTTC | CASSIDRSFYNEQFF
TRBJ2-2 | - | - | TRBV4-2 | TGTGCCAGCGAGGAAGGTCAGAACACCGGGGAGCTGTTTTTT | CASEEGQNTGELFF
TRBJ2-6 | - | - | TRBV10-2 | TGCGCCAGCAGTGAGTCTATGGGGCCTGGGGCCAACGTCCTGACTTTC | CASSESMGPGANVLTF
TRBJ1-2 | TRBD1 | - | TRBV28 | TGTGCCAGCAGAGAAACCGCCAGGGGGGATGGCTACACCTTC | CASRETARGDGYTF
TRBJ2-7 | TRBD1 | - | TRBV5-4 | TGTGCCAGCAGCTCCTGGACAGGGCACAACGAGCAGTACTTC | CASSSWTGHNEQYF
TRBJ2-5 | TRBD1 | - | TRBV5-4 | TGTGCCAGCAGCTTTGCGGACAGGGTCGAGACCCAGTACTTC | CASSFADRVETQYF
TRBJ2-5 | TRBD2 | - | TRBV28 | TGTGCCAGCAATAGCGGGGCTCCCGGGGTGGCCCAGTACTTC | CASNSGAPGVAQYF
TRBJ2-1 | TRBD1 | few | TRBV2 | TGTGCCAGCAGTAACAGGGGTGATGAGCAGTTCTTC | CASSNRGDEQFF
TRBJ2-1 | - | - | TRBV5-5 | TGTGCCAGCAGCCCGACCAGGGGAAGTGCCTACAATGAGCAGTTCTTC | CASSPTRGSAYNEQFF
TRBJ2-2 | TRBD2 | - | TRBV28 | TGTGCCAGCACCCTCCGGGTAGCGGGAGTACCCGGGGAGCTGTTTTTT | CASTLRVAGVPGELFF
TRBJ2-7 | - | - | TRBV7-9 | TGTGCCAGCAGCTCACCGACAGACTACGAGCAGTACTTC | CASSSPTDYEQYF
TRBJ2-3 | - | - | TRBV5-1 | TGCGCCAGCAGCGGCAGGGTATTGGATACGCAGTATTTT | CASSGRVLDTQYF
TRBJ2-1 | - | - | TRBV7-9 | TGTGCCAGCAGCTCCGGGGGATGGAATGAGCAGTTCTTC | CASSSGGWNEQFF
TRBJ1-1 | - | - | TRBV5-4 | TGTGCCAGCAGCCGGGAGACGGGCCGGGCGCACACTGAAGCTTTCTTT | CASSRETGRAHTEAFF
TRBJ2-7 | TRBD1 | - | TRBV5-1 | TGCGCCAGCAGCTTGGACCGGACAGGGGAGAGGGGCGAGCAGTACTTC | CASSLDRTGERGEQYF
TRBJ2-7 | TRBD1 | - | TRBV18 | TGTGCCAGCTCACCCACAGGGGGCGCCCTCTACGAGCAGTACTTC | CASSPTGGALYEQYF
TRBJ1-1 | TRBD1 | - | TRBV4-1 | TGCGCCAGCAGCCCCTCGGGGACAGGGGGCATCTACACTGAAGCTTTCTTT | CASSPSGTGGIYTEAFF
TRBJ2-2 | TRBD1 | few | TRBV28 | TGTGCCAGCAACGGGGACAGGCCACGGGAGCTGTTTTTT | CASNGDRPRELFF
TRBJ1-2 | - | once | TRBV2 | TGTGCCAGCAGTTCGCCCGCCCAGCTGACGGGTAACTATGGCTACACCTTC | CASSSPAQLTGNYGYTF
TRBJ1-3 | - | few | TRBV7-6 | TGTGCCAGCAGCGTACAGAACTCTGGAAACACCATATATTTT | CASSVQNSGNTIYF
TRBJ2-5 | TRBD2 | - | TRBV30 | TGTGCCTGGAGTGTACCCGGGGGGGATGAGACCCAGTACTTC | CAWSVPGGDETQYF
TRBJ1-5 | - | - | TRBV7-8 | TGTGCCAGCACCCGGGGGGGGAATCAGCCCCAGCATTTT | CASTRGGNQPQHF
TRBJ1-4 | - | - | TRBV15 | TGTGCCACCAGCAGAGGTGGAGGGCCTGGAAAACTGTTTTTT | CATSRGGGPGKLFF
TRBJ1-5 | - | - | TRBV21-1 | TGTGCCAGCACTACAGGGTTCTGTCAGCCCCAGCATTTT | CASTTGFCQPQHF
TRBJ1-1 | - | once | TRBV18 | TGTGCCAGCTCGAGGGAGAGCACTGAAGCTTTCTTT | CASSRESTEAFF
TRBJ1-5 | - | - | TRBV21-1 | TGTGCCAGCAGCGTCCGGGACAGGGACGGTCAGCCCCAGCATTTT | CASSVRDRDGQPQHF
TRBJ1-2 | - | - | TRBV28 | TGTGCCAGCAGTTTAAACAGGGTCTATGGCTACACCTTC | CASSLNRVYGYTF
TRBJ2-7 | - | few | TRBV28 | TGTGCCAGCAGCACTAGGGCAGTCTTCTACGAGCAGTACTTC | CASSTRAVFYEQYF
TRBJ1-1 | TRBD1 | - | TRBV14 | TGTGCCAGCAGTTTTCTTTCAGGGGGAGCTTTCTTT | CASSFLSGGAFF
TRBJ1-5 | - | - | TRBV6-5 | TGTGCCAGCAGTCCCCGATCGGTTAGCAATCAGCCCCAGCATTTT | CASSPRSVSNQPQHF
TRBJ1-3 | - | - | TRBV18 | TGTGCCAGCTCACCACGAGGGGGACCTCAGCCTTACTCTGGAAACACCATATATTTT | CASSPRGGPQPYSGNTIYF
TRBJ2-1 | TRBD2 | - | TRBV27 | TGTGCCAGCAGTTTATCTAGCGGGAGGATTTCCTACAATGAGCAGTTCTTC | CASSLSSGRISYNEQFF
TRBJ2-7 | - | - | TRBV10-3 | TGTGCCATCAGGGCAGTCATCACCTACGAGCAGTACTTC | CAIRAVITYEQYF
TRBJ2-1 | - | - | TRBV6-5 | TGTGCCAGCAGTTACGGGGGGAACGCCTACAATGAGCAGTTCTTC | CASSYGGNAYNEQFF
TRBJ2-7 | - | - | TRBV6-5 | TGTGCCAGCACGGGGAGCTCCTACGAGCAGTACTTC | CASTGSSYEQYF
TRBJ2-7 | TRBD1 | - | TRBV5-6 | TGTGCCAGCAGCTTGCCACAGGGGAGCTCCTACGAGCAGTACTTC | CASSLPQGSSYEQYF
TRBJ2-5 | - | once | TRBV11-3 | TGTGCCAGCAGCTTAGATAGCAGGGCAGAGACCCAGTACTTC | CASSLDSRAETQYF
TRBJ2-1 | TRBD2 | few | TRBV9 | TGTGCCAGCAGCGTCTTGGGGACTAGCGGGAGTAATGAGCAGTTCTTC | CASSVLGTSGSNEQFF
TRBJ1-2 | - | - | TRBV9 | TGTGCCAGCAGCGGTGCCCGGGGAGGACCCAACTATGGCTACACCTTC | CASSGARGGPNYGYTF
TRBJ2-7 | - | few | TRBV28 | TGTGCCAGCAGCCCTGGCGCGGCTAGCTCCTACGAGCAGTACTTC | CASSPGAASSYEQYF
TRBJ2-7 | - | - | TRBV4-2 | TGTGCCAGCAGCCAAGAAGCCCTAGCGAGCTACGAGCAGTACTTC | CASSQEALASYEQYF
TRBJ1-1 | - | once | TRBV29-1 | TGCAGCGTTGTTTACTACTCTGAAGCTTTCTTT | CSVVYYSEAFF
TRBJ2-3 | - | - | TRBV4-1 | TGCGCCAGCAGCCAAGAATGGACAGCAGGTACGCAGTATTTT | CASSQEWTAGTQYF
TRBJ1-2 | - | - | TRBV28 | TGTGCCAGCACAGGTGCGGGGATTTGGGGTAATACTAACTATGGCTACACCTTC | CASTGAGIWGNTNYGYTF
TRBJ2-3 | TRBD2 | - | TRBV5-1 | TGCGCCAGCAGCATCAGCGGGAGTACCCCAGATACGCAGTATTTT | CASSISGSTPDTQYF
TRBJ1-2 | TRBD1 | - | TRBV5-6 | TGTGCCAGCAGCTCGGACAGGGAGGGTCATGGCTACACCTTC | CASSSDREGHGYTF
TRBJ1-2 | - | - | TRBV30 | TGTGCCCGGAGTGTACCGGGAGGCTACACCTTC | CARSVPGGYTF
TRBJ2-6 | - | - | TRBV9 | TGTGCCAGCAGCCCAACACAGGGTGTTGGGGCCAACGTCCTGACTTTC | CASSPTQGVGANVLTF
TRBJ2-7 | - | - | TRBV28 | TGTGCCACCCGGCGGGGCGGGCCTACCTACGAGCAGTACTTC | CATRRGGPTYEQYF
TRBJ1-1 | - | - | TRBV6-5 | TGTGCCAGCAGTTACTCGGGGCGAACTGAAGCTTTCTTT | CASSYSGRTEAFF
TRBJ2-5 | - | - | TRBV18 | TGTGCCAGCTCACCACCGCGGGGAGAGACCCAGTACTTC | CASSPPRGETQYF
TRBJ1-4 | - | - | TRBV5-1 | TGCGCCAGCAGCTTGAGAGGGTTTGGTGAAAAACTGTTTTTT | CASSLRGFGEKLFF
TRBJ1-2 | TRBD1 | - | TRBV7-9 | TGTGCCAGCACGCCTCCGATCCCGGGACAGCCAGGAGGTTACACCTTC | CASTPPIPGQPGGYTF
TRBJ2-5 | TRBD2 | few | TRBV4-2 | TGTGCCAGCAGCCCGGGACTAGCGGAAGAGACCCAGTACTTC | CASSPGLAEETQYF
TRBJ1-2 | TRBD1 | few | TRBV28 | TGTGCCAGCAGTTTTCCACCGGGACAGGGACACTATGGCTACACCTTC | CASSFPPGQGHYGYTF
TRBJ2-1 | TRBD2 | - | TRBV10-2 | TGCGCCAGCAACCGAGGGCTAGCGGGAGGGGGAAGCTCCTACAATGAGCAGTTCTTC | CASNRGLAGGGSSYNEQFF